This T cell receptor (beta chain) was recorded in a study of blood T cell repertoires in COVID-19. Overall study context: COVID-19 samples collected from the United States, Italy and Spain covered acute and convalescent phases. PBMCs, B-cell-depleted T cells, or T cells provided the cDNA or gDNA that made up the material.

The CDR3 has 16 residues. CDR1 is SNHLY, CDR2 FYNNEI, per germline. Trimming took 6 bases from V and 1 from J; bases not matched to a gene: 3. Original processing methods: Reference gene primer amplification yielded estimated nucleated cell counts. Repertoires were generated with immunoSEQ multiplex PCR, while TCRdb's copy carries only in-frame clones and drops some. V and J calls plus clone size are reproduced from that table; the DNA served to infer D and trimming. The table shows approximately 250,000 clones, with roughly 85% occurring only once. The J gene is TRBJ1-6, the V gene TRBV2; TRBD1 matches at 10 bases. Sequenced material: peripheral blood. The sequence derives from a man in his sixties who had recovered from COVID-19. The CDR3 reads CASRRQGASYNSPLHF. The CDR3 nucleotides read TGTGCCAGCAGGCGACAGGGGGCTTCCTATAATTCACCCCTCCACTTT.